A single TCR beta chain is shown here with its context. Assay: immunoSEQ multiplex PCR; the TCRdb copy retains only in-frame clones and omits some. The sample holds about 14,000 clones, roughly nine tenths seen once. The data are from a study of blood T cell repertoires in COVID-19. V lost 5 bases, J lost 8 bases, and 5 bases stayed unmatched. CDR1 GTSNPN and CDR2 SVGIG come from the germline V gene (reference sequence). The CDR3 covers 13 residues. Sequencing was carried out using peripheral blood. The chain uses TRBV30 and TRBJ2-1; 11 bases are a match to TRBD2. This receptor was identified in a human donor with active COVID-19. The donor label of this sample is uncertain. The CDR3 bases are TGTGCCTGGTTTAGCGGGGGGGCCGATGAGCAGTTCTTC. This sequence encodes CAWFSGGADEQFF.